This TCR beta chain appears in the sequencing data of a study of blood T cell repertoires in COVID-19. Turning to the study itself: Italy, Spain and the United States were the sources of the convalescent and acute COVID-19 samples. PBMCs, B-cell-depleted T cells, or T cells were the source of the cDNA or gDNA that made up the material.

Followed longitudinally, the Seattle patients had been enrolled during active infection. Original methodology: Amplification of reference gene primers provided the estimated nucleated cell counts. Here immunoSEQ multiplex PCR was the method, and the copy in TCRdb shows in-frame clones only, minus some. The V and J calls and the clone size are those of that table, but D and trimming were determined from the DNA. The sample yields a few hundred thousand clones, around 92% seen once. Germline assignment: CDR1 WNHNN and CDR2 SYGVQD (reference sequence). The V and J ends lost 2 bases and 4 bases, in that order; junction bases with no gene match: 4. This CDR3 region has 16 residues.

V gene TRBV10-1 combines with J gene TRBJ2-3; the match to TRBD2 covers 12 bases. The sample consisted of peripheral blood. This sequence originates from a young adult with COVID-19, enrolled during active disease. The CDR3 spells CASSEPTSGSPDTQYF. The CDR3 DNA sequence: TGCGCCAGCAGTGAGCCGACTAGCGGGAGCCCAGATACGCAGTATTTT.